The 29 T cell receptor beta chains in this list originate from one sample, sequenced in a study of T cells in Graves' hyperthyroidism and ophthalmopathy. RNA transcripts provided the source from which TCR beta CDR3 regions were amplified. Primed by the HTBI set, a first-round RT-PCR was run on the TCR CDR3. A single record per CDR3 protein comes from TCRdb applying MiXCR to the multiplex PCR reads. The sample carries over 450,000 distinct CDR3 sequences, about a sixth recorded once. The sample consisted of blood. Receptors originate from a woman aged 18-30 years with Graves' ophthalmopathy.

Note on this clonotype: Since a much larger clone is just one base distant, this may be a read error. The chain combines TRBV7-3 with TRBJ2-7, with D possibly TRBD1 on 5 matching bases. V was trimmed by 2 bases and J by 3 bases, leaving 11 bases between them. This CDR3 has 14 amino acids. CDR1 and CDR2 from the germline V gene are SGHTA and FQGTGA. CDR3: CASSLDGHHYEQYF. The CDR3 nucleotides read TGTGCCAGCAGCTTAGACGGACACCACTACGAGCAGTACTTC.

Only a few counts were recorded for this clonotype. This chain links TRBV18 with TRBJ1-2; the match to TRBD1 covers 8 bases. The V gene end was trimmed by 5 bases and the J gene end by 2 bases; junction bases not matched to a gene: 7. The CDR3 totals 15 residues. CDR1 and CDR2 from the germline V gene are KGHSH and LQKENI. As DNA, the CDR3 is TGTGCCAGCTCATCGCGGACAGGGTCCAACTATGGCTACACCTTC. It codes for CASSSRTGSNYGYTF.

This clonotype has more than one count but fewer than ten. The chain has TRBV28 and TRBJ1-4; perhaps TRBD1 as D (5 bases). CDR3 size: 17 residues. The germline CDR1 and CDR2 sequences are MDHEN and SYDVKM. The V end was cut by 5 bases, the J end by 6 bases, with 22 bases between. CDR3 amino acids: CASSHPPIPGRYEKLFF. Here the CDR3 DNA reads TGTGCCAGCAGTCACCCCCCGATTCCAGGGAGGTATGAAAAACTGTTTTTT.

V is TRBV9 and J is TRBJ2-3; 10 bases align to TRBD2. Germline CDR1 reads SGDLS; CDR2 reads YYNGEE. There are 15 residues in the CDR3. With 1 base clipped from V and 6 bases from J, the junction kept 5 bases outside the gene matches. CDR3 nucleotides: TGTGCCAGCAGCGTAAGCGGGGGGGTATCTGATACGCAGTATTTT. It specifies CASSVSGGVSDTQYF.

This clonotype was counted ten times or more. The rearrangement uses TRBV28 and TRBJ1-2; D is perhaps TRBD1 (5 bases). Trimming removed 5 bases from V and 4 bases from J, with 17 bases in between. The CDR3 is made up of 15 amino acids. CDR1 is MDHEN and CDR2 is SYDVKM in the germline V gene. The CDR3 nucleotides read TGTGCCAGCAGTCCCTCCAGGGTAGGGCCCTATGGCTACACCTTC. Amino acids: CASSPSRVGPYGYTF.

This clonotype was counted only a few times. The chain carries TRBV27 and TRBJ2-1; TRBD1 matches 9 bases. The germline V gene encodes CDR1 MNHEY and CDR2 SMNVEV (reference sequence). The length of the CDR3 is 16 residues. Trimming cost V 7 bases and J 5 bases; bases outside gene matches: 12. The CDR3 region is CASNQGQGSWDNEQFF. CDR3 DNA: TGTGCCAGCAACCAAGGACAGGGGAGCTGGGACAATGAGCAGTTCTTC.

The sample holds many counts of this clonotype. This chain uses TRBV18 with TRBJ2-1; no clear D gene. The V and J ends lost 3 bases and 7 bases respectively, with 10 bases between them. Germline V gene sequence: CDR1 KGHSH, CDR2 LQKENI. The CDR3 is made up of 13 amino acids. CDR3 protein: CASSPDGRNEQFF. DNA for the CDR3: TGTGCCAGCTCACCGGACGGCCGGAATGAGCAGTTCTTC.

The CDR3 loop is CASSLGTGYDEQYF. In nucleotides, the CDR3 is TGTGCCAGCAGCTTAGGGACAGGGTACGACGAGCAGTACTTC. The V and J genes are TRBV7-2 and TRBJ2-7, with 8 bases identical to TRBD1. Germline lookup yields CDR1 SGHTA and CDR2 FQGNSA. This CDR3 comprises 14 residues. With 1 base clipped from V and 5 bases from J, the junction kept 4 bases outside the gene matches.

This clonotype was counted at least ten times. This chain uses TRBV6-1 with TRBJ1-2, with D perhaps TRBD1 (5 bases). Germline values: CDR1 MNHNS, CDR2 SASEGT. The CDR3 has 14 residues. The V gene lost 5 bases and the J gene lost 4 bases, with 14 bases spanning the gap. The CDR3, as DNA: TGTGCCAGCAGTCCCGTAGGGGCTAGCTATGGCTACACCTTC. Encoded protein: CASSPVGASYGYTF.

This chain connects TRBV20-1 to TRBJ2-2; 12 bases match TRBD2. Germline CDR1 reads DFQATT; CDR2 reads SNEGSKA (reference sequence). The CDR3 is 16 residues long. V shed 1 base, J shed 5 bases, and the junction held 5 bases outside the gene matches. The CDR3 loop reads CSARGLAGVRTGELFF. DNA of the CDR3: TGCAGTGCTAGAGGACTAGCGGGAGTTCGGACCGGGGAGCTGTTTTTT.

This clonotype was detected ten times or more. The CDR3 nucleotides are TGTGCCAGCAGTGAAACAGCTTCTAGCACAGATACGCAGTATTTT. Translating it yields CASSETASSTDTQYF. The chain has TRBV6-1 and TRBJ2-3; D is ambiguous. Germline V gene sequence: CDR1 MNHNS, CDR2 SASEGT. V lost 2 bases and J lost 0, with 9 bases in between. The CDR3 has 15 residues.

J is TRBJ2-6 and V is TRBV9; no clear D gene. In germline, CDR1 is SGDLS, CDR2 YYNGEE. V lost 3 bases and J lost 1, with 8 bases in between. There are 15 residues in the CDR3. CDR3 DNA: TGTGCCAGCAGCGCGTTTATATCTGGGGCCAACGTCCTGACTTTC. Translated: CASSAFISGANVLTF.

There are many counts of this clonotype. The rearrangement uses TRBV28 and TRBJ2-7; D remains ambiguous. Per the germline V gene, CDR1 is MDHEN and CDR2 is SYDVKM. The length of the CDR3 is 13 residues. Trimming took off 4 bases at V and 3 bases at J, with 10 bases between the two ends. CDR3 nucleotide sequence: TGTGCCAGCAGTTCCATTATATTCTACGAGCAGTACTTC. The encoded protein is CASSSIIFYEQYF.

The chain has TRBV27 and TRBJ1-2, with a tentative D call TRBD1 (6 bases). CDR3 size: 13 residues. Looked up from germline, CDR1 is MNHEY and CDR2 is SMNVEV (reference sequence). V dropped 3 bases and J dropped 7 bases, with 12 bases sitting between them. The CDR3 sequence is CASSFAGASGYTF. The DNA for the CDR3 is TGTGCCAGCAGTTTCGCAGGGGCAAGTGGCTACACCTTC.

This clonotype was found a few times. The J gene is TRBJ1-1, the V gene TRBV6-1; D unclear. V was shortened by 5 bases and J by 4 bases, with 17 bases between the two germline ends. This CDR3 contains 15 residues. CDR1 is MNHNS and CDR2 is SASEGT in the germline V gene. The CDR3 DNA follows: TGTGCCAGCAGTTCAACTCCCGGGATGGGCACTGAAGCTTTCTTT. It is translated as CASSSTPGMGTEAFF.

V is TRBV9 and J is TRBJ2-6, with 12 bases aligning to TRBD2. The germline V gene encodes CDR1 SGDLS and CDR2 YYNGEE. The length of the CDR3 is 16 residues. V lost 2 bases to trimming and J lost 9 bases; unmatched junction nucleotides: 6. In DNA form, the CDR3 reads TGTGCCAGCAGCGTCATAACTAGCGGGGGGATCAACGTCCTGACTTTC. This translates into CASSVITSGGINVLTF.

At least ten counts were recorded for this clonotype. The J gene is TRBJ1-1, the V gene TRBV24-1; TRBD1 is a possible D gene (6 bases). V was trimmed by 7 bases and J by 5 bases, leaving 13 bases between them. The V gene's germline CDR1 is KGHDR and CDR2 SFDVKD. This CDR3 has 13 residues. The CDR3, as DNA: TGTGCCACCAGGAGCAGGGGAGGGACTGAAGCTTTCTTT. Translated, it gives CATRSRGGTEAFF.

This clonotype showed up many times. This chain joins TRBV28 and TRBJ1-2; D is uncertain. V lost 5 bases and J lost 11, with 18 bases in between. Germline assignment: CDR1 MDHEN and CDR2 SYDVKM. This CDR3 region has 13 residues. The CDR3 loop is CASSPRSFPGYTF. DNA for the CDR3: TGTGCCAGCAGTCCGCGGAGCTTTCCTGGGTACACCTTC.

The rearrangement uses TRBV20-1 and TRBJ2-7; D not resolved. Germline assignment: CDR1 DFQATT and CDR2 SNEGSKA (reference sequence). V was cut by 3 bases and J by 4 bases, with 13 bases left in between. This CDR3 contains 13 residues. DNA for the CDR3: TGCAGTGCTAGGGGTCCCCGCCCTTACGAGCAGTACTTC. This sequence encodes CSARGPRPYEQYF.

J is TRBJ2-3 and V is TRBV4-1, with 15 bases that match TRBD2. The V segment lost 1 base and the J segment 0 bases; nucleotides outside the gene matches: 11. This CDR3 is built from 21 residues. CDR1 MGHRA and CDR2 YSYEKL come from the germline V gene. Written as DNA, the CDR3 is TGCGCCAGCAGCCAAGTCTTGGGGACTAGCGGGGGGACACGGAGCACAGATACGCAGTATTTT. This codes for CASSQVLGTSGGTRSTDTQYF.

The count of this clonotype is one. This sequence joins TRBV28 and TRBJ1-5; tentative D call: TRBD1 (6 bases). Germline V gene sequence: CDR1 MDHEN, CDR2 SYDVKM. The CDR3 has 14 residues. V was trimmed by 6 bases and J by 7 bases, leaving 16 bases between them. The CDR3 loop reads CASSQGWSGQPQHF. The CDR3 region has the DNA TGTGCCAGCAGCCAGGGGTGGTCCGGGCAGCCCCAGCATTTT.

Points on this clonotype: A much more abundant neighbour one base away suggests this may be a read error. The chain couples TRBV7-2 to TRBJ2-1, with 7 bases lining up with TRBD2. Germline-derived CDR1 and CDR2 are SGHTA and FQGNSA. The CDR3 is 16 residues long. CDR3 in DNA: TGTGCCAGGAGCTTAGAAGCGCGGGAGTTTAGTAGTGAGCAGTTCTTC. As protein: CARSLEAREFSSEQFF.

In its sample, this clonotype was seen many times. The chain joins TRBV30 to TRBJ1-2, with no clear D. V gave up 2 bases and J gave up 1 base, with 5 bases separating them. Looked up from germline, CDR1 is GTSNPN and CDR2 is SVGIG (reference sequence). The CDR3 totals 12 residues. The CDR3 DNA is TGTGCCTGGAGTCCCGATAACTATGGCTACACCTTC. Translated: CAWSPDNYGYTF. Variable domain in full (rest from reference TRBV30 and TRBJ1-2): SQTIHQWPATLVQPVGSPLSLECTVEGTSNPNLYWYRQAAGRGLQLLFYSVGIGQISSEVPQNLSASRPQDRQFILSSKKLLLSDSGFYLCAWSPDNYGYTFGSGTRLTVV.

The chain uses TRBV4-1 and TRBJ1-2; D gene ambiguous. Germline V gives CDR1 MGHRA, CDR2 YSYEKL. This CDR3 spans 15 amino acids. V shed 8 bases and J shed 4 bases, with 20 bases lying between them. DNA of the CDR3: TGCGCCAGCTGGCGGTCGGGTCCCGAGGGCTATGGCTACACCTTC. It translates to CASWRSGPEGYGYTF.

The chain combines TRBV9 with TRBJ2-3, with TRBD2 matching 10 bases. Unmatched junction bases numbered 5, after V lost 2 bases and J lost 2 bases. The CDR3 loop spans 16 amino acids. The germline V gene encodes CDR1 SGDLS and CDR2 YYNGEE. CDR3 in DNA: TGTGCCAGCAGCGTTCAGACTAGCGGGTTCACAGATACGCAGTATTTT. It specifies CASSVQTSGFTDTQYF.

V and J are TRBV19 and TRBJ1-1; D might be TRBD1 (6 bases). Trimming left V 6 bases short and J 1 base short, with 15 bases between. The CDR3 runs 15 residues. The germline V gene has CDR1 LNHDA and CDR2 SQIVND (reference sequence). CDR3: CASSPFGTTNTEAFF. The CDR3 DNA follows: TGTGCCAGTAGCCCGTTCGGGACAACGAACACTGAAGCTTTCTTT.

This clonotype occurred many times. The V gene is TRBV28, the J gene TRBJ1-1; no clear D. The CDR3 is 12 amino acids. Germline V gene sequence: CDR1 MDHEN, CDR2 SYDVKM. The ends were cut back, 7 bases at V and 1 base at J, with 7 bases in the middle. In nucleotides, the CDR3 is TGTGCCAGCACGTCTTGGAACACTGAAGCTTTCTTT. Translation: CASTSWNTEAFF.

This clonotype came up many times. The V call is TRBV28, the J call TRBJ2-7; 7 bases are a match to TRBD1. The germline V gene encodes CDR1 MDHEN and CDR2 SYDVKM. V shed 5 bases and J 0 bases; nucleotides not matched to a gene: 10. The CDR3 has 16 residues. The chain's CDR3 is CASSLRTGSSSYEQYF. CDR3 DNA sequence: TGTGCCAGCAGTCTCCGGACAGGTTCCAGCTCCTACGAGCAGTACTTC.

This clonotype has just a few counts. Written as DNA, the CDR3 is TGCAGTGCTAGCCGCACACAGGGTTCCTACGAGCAGTACTTC. This translates into CSASRTQGSYEQYF. The chain recombines TRBV20-1 with TRBJ2-7; the D gene is possibly TRBD1 (6 bases). The CDR3 is 14 residues long. The germline V gene encodes CDR1 DFQATT and CDR2 SNEGSKA (reference sequence). V was pared by 3 bases and J by 1 base, with 13 bases between.